This passage covers 18 T cell receptor beta chains from one sample sequenced in a study of shared clonotypes between healthy human individuals. The method was immunoSEQ multiplex PCR; TCRdb's version includes in-frame clones alone and lacks a portion of them. Of about 510,000 clones in the sample, more than 65% are singletons; the top ten hold roughly 13%. The sample was PBMCs. Every receptor here comes from a middle-aged woman in good health. Some clones in this sample may be carry-over from other donors' samples.

This chain connects TRBV5-6 to TRBJ1-2; D unresolved. Trimming removed 1 base at V and 4 bases at J, with 8 bases between. This CDR3 region has 13 residues. The germline gives CDR1 SGHDT, CDR2 YYEEEE. CDR3 amino acids: CASSLNWAYGYTF. The CDR3 DNA is TGTGCCAGCAGCTTGAACTGGGCCTATGGCTACACCTTC.

This CDR3 is CASRRFEQGYNTEAFF. In nucleotides, the CDR3 is TGTGCCAGTAGAAGGTTCGAACAGGGGTACAACACTGAAGCTTTCTTT. The chain combines TRBV5-6 with TRBJ1-1; 7 nucleotides agree with TRBD1. Germline V gene lookup returns CDR1 SGHDT and CDR2 YYEEEE. CDR3 length equals 16 residues. V gave up 8 bases and J gave up 2 bases; unmatched junction bases: 15.

The chain is built from TRBV19 and TRBJ2-1, with no clear D. Germline CDR1 LNHDA, CDR2 SQIVND (reference sequence). V dropped 5 bases and J dropped 10 bases, with 9 bases sitting between them. There are 11 residues in the CDR3. The CDR3 DNA sequence: TGTGCCAGTAGTGATACCAGGGAGCAGTTCTTC. It specifies CASSDTREQFF.

This chain's CDR3 is CASIPTGQRYEQYF. The CDR3 nucleotides are TGTGCCAGCATTCCAACGGGACAGAGATACGAGCAGTACTTC. The rearrangement uses TRBV6-1 and TRBJ2-7; 7 bases are a match to TRBD1. Trimming cost V 7 bases and J 4 bases; bases outside gene matches: 10. The CDR3 sequence is 14 residues long. The germline CDR1 and CDR2 sequences are MNHNS and SASEGT.

This chain joins TRBV10-3 and TRBJ1-1; tentative D call: TRBD1 (6 bases). Germline CDR1 and CDR2: ENHRY and SYGVKD. The length of the CDR3 is 15 residues. Trimming shortened V by 4 bases and J by 5 bases, and 17 bases separated the two germline ends. The CDR3 nucleotides are TGTGCCATCAGTGGACCCCGGGGGGCTGAAACTGAAGCTTTCTTT. It yields the protein CAISGPRGAETEAFF.

The chain employs TRBV28 and TRBJ1-4; D not resolved. The length of the CDR3 is 16 residues. The V gene's germline CDR1 is MDHEN and CDR2 SYDVKM. V lost 3 bases and J 5 bases, leaving 16 bases between the germline ends. CDR3 in amino acids: CASSFQSVVGNEKLFF. In nucleotides, the CDR3 is TGTGCCAGCAGTTTCCAGAGTGTGGTAGGCAATGAAAAACTGTTTTTT. Supplemented by reference TRBV28 and TRBJ1-4, the full variable domain reads DVKVTQSSRYLVKRTGEKVFLECVQDMDHENMFWYRQDPGLGLRLIYFSYDVKMKEKGDIPEGYSVSREKKERFSLILESASTNQTSMYLCASSFQSVVGNEKLFFGSGTQLSVL.

The chain combines TRBV9 with TRBJ2-5; D is undetermined. This CDR3 spans 15 amino acids. Germline CDR1 is SGDLS and CDR2 is YYNGEE. V was pared by 2 bases and J by 0 bases, with 11 bases between. In DNA form, the CDR3 reads TGTGCCAGCAGCGTTTCCAGCGAGTACCAAGAGACCCAGTACTTC. Translating gives CASSVSSEYQETQYF.

J is TRBJ2-7 and V is TRBV7-2; TRBD1 aligns across 9 bases. CDR3 length: 15 residues. Germline V gene lookup returns CDR1 SGHTA and CDR2 FQGNSA. The V gene end was trimmed by 5 bases and the J gene end by 3 bases; junction bases not matched to a gene: 8. The CDR3, as DNA: TGTGCCAGCAGCGTACAGGGGGCCGGAGACTACGAGCAGTACTTC. Translating it yields CASSVQGAGDYEQYF.

This chain connects TRBV27 to TRBJ1-1; possibly TRBD1 for D (6 bases). Germline CDR1 MNHEY, CDR2 SMNVEV (reference sequence). With 7 bases removed from V and 0 bases from J, the gap between germline ends came to 12 bases. CDR3 length: 14 amino acids. The CDR3 protein is CASTKTGLNTEAFF. For the CDR3, the DNA is TGTGCCAGCACCAAGACAGGACTGAACACTGAAGCTTTCTTT.

The chain employs TRBV7-2 and TRBJ2-5; no reliable D call. There are 13 residues in the CDR3. The germline V gene has CDR1 SGHTA and CDR2 FQGNSA. The V and J ends lost 1 base and 7 bases respectively, with 10 bases between them. DNA for the CDR3: TGTGCCAGCAGCTTAGTGTTGGGAAGGACCCAGTACTTC. As protein: CASSLVLGRTQYF.

V gene TRBV6-5 combines with J gene TRBJ2-2; the D gene is possibly TRBD1 (6 bases). This CDR3 has 13 residues. Trimming removed 6 bases from V and 4 bases from J, with 9 bases in between. Germline V gene data show CDR1 as MNHEY and CDR2 as SVGAGI. CDR3 nucleotide sequence: TGTGCCAGCAGCCGGGACATCACCGGGGAGCTGTTTTTT. As protein: CASSRDITGELFF.

This clone was counted once. V and J are TRBV6-4 and TRBJ2-3; 7 bases match TRBD2. V was pared by 2 bases and J by 4 bases, with 6 bases of the junction left unmatched. Germline V gene data show CDR1 as MRHNA and CDR2 as SNTAGT. The length of the CDR3 is 15 residues. The CDR3, as DNA: TGTGCCAGCAGTGACGTAGCGGGTCGATCAGATACGCAGTATTTT. Amino acid sequence: CASSDVAGRSDTQYF.

CDR3 nucleotides: TGTGCCAGCAGCTCCCCCCGGGACAGGGACCGGTCGTCTTCAGATACGCAGTATTTT. Protein: CASSSPRDRDRSSSDTQYF. V usage is TRBV7-2 and J usage is TRBJ2-3; 9 nucleotides align to TRBD1. The V and J ends lost 4 bases and 4 bases, in that order; junction bases with no gene match: 18. Germline loops: CDR1 SGHTA, CDR2 FQGNSA. CDR3 length equals 19 residues. The complete variable domain, with remaining parts taken from reference TRBV7-2 and TRBJ2-3, reads GAGVSQSPSNKVTEKGKDVELRCDPISGHTALYWYRQSLGQGLEFLIYFQGNSAPDKSGLPSDRFSAERTGGSVSTLTIQRTQQEDSAVYLCASSSPRDRDRSSSDTQYFGPGTRLTVL.

The chain combines TRBV2 with TRBJ1-6, with 9 bases fitting TRBD1. This CDR3 region has 15 residues. In germline, CDR1 is SNHLY, CDR2 FYNNEI. V was clipped by 10 bases and J by 8 bases; unmatched bases: 12. The CDR3 coding sequence is TGTGCCACCCACAGGGGGCGCATTCAGCATTCACCCCTCCACTTT. Its translation is CATHRGRIQHSPLHF. Full variable domain (outside the CDR3, taken from reference TRBV2 and TRBJ1-6): EPEVTQTPSHQVTQMGQEVILRCVPISNHLYFYWYRQILGQKVEFLVSFYNNEISEKSEIFDDQFSVERPDGSNFTLKIRSTKLEDSAMYFCATHRGRIQHSPLHFGNGTRLTVT.

The DNA for the CDR3 is TGTGCCAGCAGCACCTACAGGGGGCGAGGAAACACCATATATTTT. Its protein product is CASSTYRGRGNTIYF. The chain carries TRBV7-8 and TRBJ1-3; 9 nucleotides align to TRBD1. The germline gives CDR1 SGHVS, CDR2 FQNEAQ. This CDR3 comprises 15 residues. V gave up 5 bases and J gave up 4 bases; unmatched junction bases: 6.

V and J are TRBV21-1 and TRBJ2-1; the D call of TRBD1 is as the table states it, not checked on the DNA. TRBV21-1 is a pseudogene. This CDR3 is built from 23 residues. CDR3 loop: CASSKATLGDVEEQGASYNEQFF. CDR3 bases: TGTGCCAGCAGCAAAGCGACTCTTGGAGACGTGGAAGAACAGGGGGCTTCCTACAATGAGCAGTTCTTC.

This clone turned up a few times. The J gene is TRBJ1-2, the V gene TRBV10-2; D may be TRBD1 (5 bases). CDR1 and CDR2 from the germline V gene are WSHSY and SAAADI. This CDR3 contains 13 residues. The V end was cut by 0 bases, the J end by 6 bases, with 8 bases between. The CDR3, as DNA: TGCGCCAGCAGTGAGTCCCCAGGGAATGGCTACACCTTC. This translates into CASSESPGNGYTF.

This clone was seen many times. The V and J genes are TRBV7-9 and TRBJ2-7, with TRBD2 as a possible D gene (6 bases). There are 15 residues in the CDR3. V lost 1 base and J 4 bases, leaving 14 bases between the germline ends. The germline V gene encodes CDR1 SEHNR and CDR2 FQNEAQ (reference sequence). The CDR3 sequence is CASSLGGVAGYEQYF. The CDR3 region has the DNA TGTGCCAGCAGCTTAGGGGGGGTGGCCGGGTACGAGCAGTACTTC.